Presented here are 6 T cell receptor beta chains from one specimen sequenced in a study of shared clonotypes between healthy human individuals. The protocol was immunoSEQ multiplex PCR, while the TCRdb copy is restricted to in-frame clones and leaves out a portion. The sample gives roughly 1,500,000 clones, approximately 98.5% of which show up once; approximately 0.38% is in the top ten. Input material: naive CD4+ T cells sorted from blood. Documented subset: CD45RA+ positively selected. The receptor set was obtained from a man younger than 40 in good health.

This chain joins TRBV28 and TRBJ2-3, with 7 bases fitting TRBD2. Trimming cost V 9 bases and J 1 base; bases outside gene matches: 1. Germline CDR1 reads MDHEN; CDR2 reads SYDVKM. The CDR3 runs 12 residues. CDR3 bases: TGTGCCAGTACTAGCGGCACAGATACGCAGTATTTT. It is translated as CASTSGTDTQYF.

This rearrangement joins TRBV11-2 to TRBJ2-3; D is unclear. The CDR3 extends over 15 amino acids. CDR1 SGHAT and CDR2 FQNNGV come from the germline V gene. Trimming cost V 0 bases and J 4 bases, with 11 bases left between them. The CDR3 here is CASSLEIVPADTQYF. The CDR3 nucleotides read TGTGCCAGCAGCTTAGAGATCGTGCCTGCAGATACGCAGTATTTT.

The chain couples TRBV10-2 to TRBJ2-5, with a weak D call TRBD1 (6 bases). This CDR3 has 13 residues. V shed 5 bases and J shed 2 bases, with 9 bases lying between them. In germline, CDR1 is WSHSY, CDR2 SAAADI. The CDR3 nucleotides are TGCGCCAGCAGTAGGACAGTACAAGAGACCCAGTACTTC. This encodes CASSRTVQETQYF.

The chain has TRBV9 and TRBJ2-1; 11 positions agree with TRBD2. Trimming cost V 2 bases and J 7 bases; bases outside gene matches: 8. The CDR3 is made up of 16 amino acids. The germline V gene has CDR1 SGDLS and CDR2 YYNGEE. CDR3 region: CASSVLAGGKGNEQFF. CDR3 DNA: TGTGCCAGCAGCGTGCTAGCGGGAGGAAAAGGGAATGAGCAGTTCTTC. Filled out from reference TRBV9 and TRBJ2-1, the complete variable domain reads DSGVTQTPKHLITATGQRVTLRCSPRSGDLSVYWYQQSLDQGLQFLIQYYNGEERAKGNILERFSAQQFPDLHSELNLSSLELGDSALYFCASSVLAGGKGNEQFFGPGTRLTVL.

Note on this clone: Other DNA sequences of this sample code for an identical CDR3. This chain connects TRBV7-2 to TRBJ2-3, with D possibly TRBD2 on 6 matching bases. Germline V CDR1 and CDR2: SGHTA, FQGNSA. The CDR3 contains 14 residues. Between the trimmed V and J ends, which lost 1 base and 3 bases, there was a span of 8 bases. The CDR3 nucleotides read TGTGCCAGCAGCTTAGGCGGGAATACAGATACGCAGTATTTT. Translating it yields CASSLGGNTDTQYF.

This chain joins TRBV6-1 and TRBJ1-1; D might be TRBD1 (5 bases). The CDR3 loop spans 14 amino acids. Germline CDR1 is MNHNS and CDR2 is SASEGT. V was shortened by 3 bases and J by 0 bases, with 8 bases between the two germline ends. The CDR3 reads CASSEGLLNTEAFF. The CDR3 DNA reads as TGTGCCAGCAGTGAGGGGCTTCTGAACACTGAAGCTTTCTTT.